Following are 17 T cell receptor beta chains from one sample sequenced in a study of T cells after yellow fever vaccination. TCRdb re-called the 5' RACE reads through MiXCR, storing one row per CDR3 protein. The table lists 250,000 or so distinct CDR3 sequences, about 3.5% of them singletons. The sample was PBMCs, taken 15 days after the yellow fever booster vaccination. The receptors come from a man between 18 and 29 years old who received the YFV17D yellow fever vaccine.

The chain uses TRBV5-4 and TRBJ1-1; tentative D call: TRBD1 (5 bases). The CDR3 is 12 amino acids. V gave up 2 bases and J gave up 10 bases, with 12 bases separating them. CDR1 and CDR2 (germline): SGHNT, YYREEE (reference sequence). The CDR3 loop reads CASSFDSLRAFF. In nucleotides, the CDR3 is TGTGCCAGCAGCTTTGACAGCCTCCGAGCTTTCTTT.

This clonotype has ten or more counts. V gene TRBV5-1 combines with J gene TRBJ2-7; maybe TRBD2 (5 bases). Trimming cost V 0 bases and J 5 bases, with 9 bases left between them. Germline V gives CDR1 SGHRS, CDR2 YFSETQ. The CDR3 spans 13 residues. CDR3 in amino acids: CASSLAEGNEQYF. CDR3 coding DNA: TGCGCCAGCAGCTTGGCCGAGGGAAACGAGCAGTACTTC. Using reference TRBV5-1 and TRBJ2-7 for the parts outside the CDR3, the full variable domain is KAGVTQTPRYLIKTRGQQVTLSCSPISGHRSVSWYQQTPGQGLQFLFEYFSETQRNKGNFPGRFSGRQFSNSRSEMNVSTLELGDSALYLCASSLAEGNEQYFGPGTRLTVT.

This clonotype has at least ten counts. V gene TRBV20-1 combines with J gene TRBJ2-7; weak D call: TRBD2 (6 bases). Germline V gene sequence: CDR1 DFQATT, CDR2 SNEGSKA (reference sequence). CDR3 length equals 14 residues. Deletions cut 1 base from V and 0 bases from J, with 10 bases between. The CDR3 DNA is TGCAGTGCTAGAGGCCGGGACTCCTCCTACGAGCAGTACGTC. Translation gives CSARGRDSSYEQYV.

This clonotype was counted ten times or more. This chain links TRBV5-6 with TRBJ2-1; 8 positions match TRBD1. The CDR3 covers 11 residues. The germline gives CDR1 SGHDT, CDR2 YYEEEE. The V segment lost 4 bases and the J segment 14 bases; nucleotides outside the gene matches: 5. The CDR3: CASSQQGVKFF. As DNA, the CDR3 is TGTGCCAGCAGCCAACAGGGGGTAAAGTTCTTC.

There are many counts of this clonotype. V and J are TRBV6-6 and TRBJ2-7; 8 bases fit TRBD2. CDR1 is MNHNY and CDR2 is SVGAGI in the germline V gene (reference sequence). Trimming at V came to 2 bases and at J to 3 bases, leaving 0 bases not matched to a gene. The CDR3 is made up of 13 amino acids. DNA of the CDR3: TGTGCCAGCAGTTACGCGGGGGGCTACGAGCAGTACGTC. Translation gives CASSYAGGYEQYV.

This clonotype was recorded at least ten times. The gene calls are TRBV20-1 and TRBJ1-1; perhaps TRBD1 as D (6 bases). Per the germline V gene, CDR1 is DFQATT and CDR2 is SNEGSKA (reference sequence). The V and J ends lost 6 bases and 6 bases respectively, with 11 bases between them. CDR3 length: 11 residues. This chain's CDR3 is CSATGYAEAFF. DNA of the CDR3: TGCAGTGCCACAGGGTACGCTGAAGCTTTCTTT.

This clonotype was seen ten or more times. This rearrangement joins TRBV5-6 to TRBJ1-6; D possibly corresponds to TRBD1 (6 bases). The V gene's germline CDR1 is SGHDT and CDR2 YYEEEE. V was trimmed by 2 bases and J by 3 bases, leaving 9 bases between them. The CDR3 length is 15 residues. CDR3 in amino acids: CASSLQGVYNSPLHF. In DNA, the CDR3 is TGTGCCAGCAGCTTACAGGGTGTCTATAATTCACCCCTCCACTTT.

This clonotype was detected ten times or more. V gene TRBV7-9 combines with J gene TRBJ2-3; TRBD1 or TRBD2 may be the D gene (5 bases each). Germline V gene data show CDR1 as SEHNR and CDR2 as FQNEAQ (reference sequence). This CDR3 is 17 amino acids long. Trimming removed 4 bases at V and 1 base at J, with 18 bases between. CDR3 amino acids: CASSSDYGTHRTDTQYF. The CDR3 DNA reads TGTGCCAGCAGCTCCGATTACGGGACCCACCGCACAGATACGCAGTATTTT. Drawing the rest from reference TRBV7-9 and TRBJ2-3, the complete variable domain is DTGVSQNPRHKITKRGQNVTFRCDPISEHNRLYWYRQTLGQGPEFLTYFQNEAQLEKSRLLSDRFSAERPKGSFSTLEIQRTEQGDSAMYLCASSSDYGTHRTDTQYFGPGTRLTVL.

In its sample, this clonotype was seen many times. This chain uses TRBV12-3 or TRBV12-4 with TRBJ2-5; D is possibly TRBD2 (5 bases). This CDR3 is built from 14 residues. V was pared by 0 bases and J by 2 bases, with 7 bases between. CDR3 loop: CASSLASGQETQYF. DNA for the CDR3: TGTGCCAGCAGTTTAGCCAGCGGACAAGAGACCCAGTACTTC.

This clonotype was seen ten or more times. The chain uses TRBV7-9 and TRBJ2-3, with D possibly TRBD2 on 5 matching bases. The germline V gene has CDR1 SEHNR and CDR2 FQNEAQ (reference sequence). The CDR3 consists of 14 residues. Trimming left V 1 base short and J 4 bases short, with 9 bases between. In DNA, the CDR3 is TGTGCCAGCAGCTTAGAACTAGACCCAGATACGCAGTATTTT. Encoded protein: CASSLELDPDTQYF.

This clonotype was detected ten times or more. The chain recombines TRBV15 with TRBJ1-2; D is undetermined. This CDR3 comprises 16 residues. Per the germline V gene, CDR1 is LNHNV and CDR2 is YYDKDF (reference sequence). The ends were cut back, 0 bases at V and 6 bases at J, with 17 bases in the middle. Here the CDR3 reads CATSRDPRSDVHGYTF. CDR3 DNA: TGTGCCACCAGCAGAGATCCCCGGAGCGACGTGCATGGCTACACCTTC.

In its sample, this clonotype was seen many times. The chain couples TRBV5-1 to TRBJ2-6; a weak D match, TRBD2 (6 bases). The germline CDR1 and CDR2 sequences are SGHRS and YFSETQ. V shed 2 bases and J shed 2 bases, with 14 bases lying between them. This CDR3 has 17 residues. The DNA for the CDR3 is TGCGCCAGCAGCTTCAGGGCATGGGGGGCTGGGGCCAACGTCCTGACTTTC. As protein: CASSFRAWGAGANVLTF.

This clonotype was observed a few times. The genes are TRBV7-2 and TRBJ1-5; TRBD1 agrees at 9 bases. The CDR3 loop spans 16 amino acids. Trimming at V came to 2 bases and at J to 3 bases, leaving 5 bases not matched to a gene. The germline gives CDR1 SGHTA, CDR2 FQGNSA. This CDR3 reads CASSLTGTGLNQPQHF. Here the CDR3 DNA reads TGTGCCAGCAGCTTAACCGGGACAGGGCTCAATCAGCCCCAGCATTTT.

This clonotype was observed at least ten times. This chain uses TRBV7-9 with TRBJ1-4, with a weak D call TRBD1 (5 bases). CDR3 length: 14 amino acids. V shed 7 bases and J shed 4 bases, with 13 bases lying between them. The germline CDR1 and CDR2 sequences are SEHNR and FQNEAQ (reference sequence). Here the CDR3 reads CASTSRGFNEKLFF. In nucleotides, the CDR3 is TGTGCCAGCACCTCCCGGGGCTTTAATGAAAAACTGTTTTTT.

This clonotype was observed many times. The chain carries TRBV4-1 and TRBJ1-2; D remains ambiguous. Trimming took 4 bases from V and 7 from J, leaving 16 bases between them. The germline gives CDR1 MGHRA, CDR2 YSYEKL. CDR3 length: 14 residues. The CDR3 sequence is CASSPASERRGYTF. For the CDR3, the DNA is TGCGCCAGCAGCCCAGCATCGGAGCGTCGTGGCTACACCTTC.

This clonotype has ten or more counts. The J gene is TRBJ1-2, the V gene TRBV20-1; a weak D match, TRBD1 (6 bases). This CDR3 contains 14 residues. Deletions cut 5 bases from V and 5 bases from J, with 18 bases between. Germline CDR1 and CDR2: DFQATT and SNEGSKA (reference sequence). The CDR3 here is CSAPPGAGPYGYTF. The CDR3, as DNA: TGCAGTGCTCCCCCAGGGGCCGGTCCATATGGCTACACCTTC.

This clonotype was observed many times. The genes are TRBV4-1 and TRBJ1-5; 8 nucleotides line up with TRBD1. Looked up from germline, CDR1 is MGHRA and CDR2 is YSYEKL. CDR3 length: 17 residues. The V segment lost 1 base and the J segment 0 bases; nucleotides outside the gene matches: 5. CDR3 bases: TGCGCCAGCAGCCAAGGATCCAGGGGGCTTAGCAATCAGCCCCAGCATTTT. Its translation is CASSQGSRGLSNQPQHF.